This passage covers 31 T cell receptor beta chains from one sample sequenced in a study of Tregs in tolerant kidney transplant recipients. TCRdb keeps only in-frame clones here, not all; method: immunoSEQ multiplex PCR. This table has approximately 60,000 clones, roughly 98% appearing once. This material consisted of Tregs from blood, taken before the transplant. These receptors were taken from a human donor who received a combined kidney and bone marrow transplant.

The genes are TRBV30 and TRBJ1-2, with a possible D match to TRBD1 (5 bases). Trimming took off 0 bases at V and 6 bases at J, with 8 bases between the two ends. The length of the CDR3 is 12 residues. Germline CDR1 GTSNPN, CDR2 SVGIG (reference sequence). The CDR3 here is CAWSVLGHGYTF. The DNA for the CDR3 is TGTGCCTGGAGTGTACTGGGGCATGGCTACACCTTC. Full variable domain (rest looked up from reference TRBV30 and TRBJ1-2): SQTIHQWPATLVQPVGSPLSLECTVEGTSNPNLYWYRQAAGRGLQLLFYSVGIGQISSEVPQNLSASRPQDRQFILSSKKLLLSDSGFYLCAWSVLGHGYTFGSGTRLTVV.

This clone appeared once. This chain uses TRBV5-6 with TRBJ1-3; 7 nucleotides line up with TRBD1. CDR1 and CDR2 from the germline V gene are SGHDT and YYEEEE. The trim removed 3 bases at V and 0 bases at J, leaving 6 bases unmatched. The CDR3 contains 16 residues. The CDR3 reads CASSYLQGSSGNTIYF. The CDR3 nucleotides are TGTGCCAGCAGCTATTTACAGGGGAGCTCTGGAAACACCATATATTTT.

This chain uses TRBV5-1 with TRBJ1-1; 8 bases line up with TRBD1. The germline gives CDR1 SGHRS, CDR2 YFSETQ. This CDR3 is built from 15 residues. J lost 1 base, V lost 4 bases, and 6 bases had no gene match. The CDR3 bases are TGCGCCAGCAGCGACCCGGGACAGGCGAACACTGAAGCTTTCTTT. It codes for CASSDPGQANTEAFF.

The chain employs TRBV11-3 and TRBJ1-2, with 7 nucleotides matching TRBD1. Germline values: CDR1 SGHNT, CDR2 YENEEA. V shed 0 bases, J shed 4 bases, and the junction held 2 bases outside the gene matches. This CDR3 region has 14 residues. The CDR3 DNA is TGTGCCAGCAGCTTAGAGCGGGACAGCTATGGCTACACCTTC. It specifies CASSLERDSYGYTF.

V is TRBV5-1 and J is TRBJ2-5, with no clear D. Germline CDR1 is SGHRS and CDR2 is YFSETQ. Trimming stripped 2 bases from V and 1 base from J, with 9 bases between. The CDR3 is made up of 14 amino acids. The CDR3 region has the DNA TGCGCCAGCAGCTTATCGCGGCCCCAAGAGACCCAGTACTTC. This gives the protein CASSLSRPQETQYF. The full variable domain, in which reference TRBV5-1 and TRBJ2-5 provide the parts outside the CDR3, is KAGVTQTPRYLIKTRGQQVTLSCSPISGHRSVSWYQQTPGQGLQFLFEYFSETQRNKGNFPGRFSGRQFSNSRSEMNVSTLELGDSALYLCASSLSRPQETQYFGPGTRLLVL.

The CDR3 DNA sequence: TGTGCCACCAGCAGACGGGGGACTGAAGCTTTCTTT. Amino acids: CATSRRGTEAFF. The chain has TRBV15 and TRBJ1-1; perhaps TRBD1 as D (5 bases). Between the trimmed V and J ends, which lost 2 bases and 5 bases, there was a span of 6 bases. The germline V gene encodes CDR1 LNHNV and CDR2 YYDKDF (reference sequence). This CDR3 is 12 amino acids long.

This clone was picked up one time. V is TRBV4-3 and J is TRBJ2-3, with 13 bases fitting TRBD2. The germline CDR1 and CDR2 sequences are LGHNA and YSLEER. The CDR3 sequence is 18 residues long. After removal of 3 bases from V and 6 bases from J, the junction contained 12 bases not matched to a gene. As DNA, the CDR3 is TGCGCCAGCAGCCAGATACTACCCGGGACTAGCGGGGAGGATACGCAGTATTTT. Residues: CASSQILPGTSGEDTQYF.

The count of this clone is one. This sequence joins TRBV21-1 and TRBJ1-5; the D call in the table, TRBD1, was not verified against the DNA. TRBV21-1 is a pseudogene. The CDR3 is 16 amino acids. CDR3 coding DNA: TGTGCCAGGGATAGACAGGGGGCGGATAGCAATCAGCCCCAGCATTTT. This encodes CARDRQGADSNQPQHF.

This chain joins TRBV29-1 and TRBJ1-4, with 8 bases matching TRBD1. The CDR3 contains 14 residues. The V gene's germline CDR1 is SQVTM and CDR2 ANQGSEA. V dropped 0 bases and J dropped 7; count of bases not matched to a gene: 4. CDR3 sequence reads: CSVEETGGGEKLFF. The CDR3, as DNA: TGCAGCGTTGAAGAAACAGGGGGTGGTGAAAAACTGTTTTTT.

The rearrangement uses TRBV10-2 and TRBJ1-6; 8 nucleotides agree with TRBD1. CDR1 and CDR2 from the germline V gene are WSHSY and SAAADI. The CDR3 is 15 amino acids. The J segment lost 10 bases and the V segment lost 7 bases, leaving 12 bases of the junction unmatched. CDR3 amino acids: CASTSTGEIDSPLHF. DNA of the CDR3: TGCGCCAGCACCTCGACAGGGGAGATAGACTCACCCCTCCACTTT.

The chain employs TRBV7-9 and TRBJ2-2, with 7 bases that match TRBD2. The CDR3 consists of 13 residues. J lost 6 bases, V lost 5 bases, and 3 bases had no gene match. Looked up from germline, CDR1 is SEHNR and CDR2 is FQNEAQ (reference sequence). CDR3 loop: CASSRGDAGELFF. CDR3 DNA: TGTGCCAGCAGCCGGGGGGATGCCGGGGAGCTGTTTTTT.

J is TRBJ2-3 and V is TRBV11-1; D is unclear. Trimming shortened V by 0 bases and J by 0 bases, and 4 bases separated the two germline ends. The germline gives CDR1 SGHAT, CDR2 FQDESV (reference sequence). The CDR3 has 14 residues. CDR3 DNA sequence: TGTGCCAGCAGCTTAGCGGCTAGCACAGATACGCAGTATTTT. Its protein is CASSLAASTDTQYF.

CDR3 protein: CAWSPLRAVYF. DNA for the CDR3: TGTGCCTGGAGTCCTCTGCGGGCGGTGTACTTC. V usage is TRBV30 and J usage is TRBJ2-4; maybe TRBD2 (5 bases). Germline lookup yields CDR1 GTSNPN and CDR2 SVGIG (reference sequence). The CDR3 is 11 amino acids. Trimming took 2 bases from V and 15 from J, leaving 14 bases between them.

This chain uses TRBV6-5 with TRBJ2-1, with 9 positions matching TRBD2. This CDR3 spans 13 amino acids. Trimming at V came to 8 bases and at J to 15 bases, leaving 14 bases not matched to a gene. Germline V gene sequence: CDR1 MNHEY, CDR2 SVGAGI. This CDR3 reads CASWRRGGRSVFF. Here the CDR3 DNA reads TGTGCCAGCTGGAGGCGGGGGGGCCGTTCAGTGTTCTTC.

V gene TRBV9 combines with J gene TRBJ1-5, with a possible D match to TRBD1 (5 bases). CDR1 and CDR2 (germline): SGDLS, YYNGEE. There are 13 residues in the CDR3. V shed 3 bases and J shed 5 bases, with 9 bases lying between them. The CDR3 loop is CASSAQGHQPQHF. CDR3 DNA: TGTGCCAGCAGCGCCCAGGGCCATCAGCCCCAGCATTTT.

This chain uses TRBV6-6 with TRBJ1-3; a weak D match, TRBD1 (5 bases). Germline V lookup: CDR1 MNHNY, CDR2 SVGAGI (reference sequence). CDR3 length: 15 residues. V gave up 0 bases and J gave up 0 bases, with 6 bases separating them. The CDR3 nucleotides are TGTGCCAGCAGTTACTCGACAGCCTCTGGAAACACCATATATTTT. This gives the protein CASSYSTASGNTIYF.

The chain recombines TRBV10-3 with TRBJ2-7; TRBD2 aligns across 12 bases. With V trimmed by 9 bases and J by 1 base, 1 base remained unmatched. This CDR3 contains 13 residues. The germline CDR1 and CDR2 sequences are ENHRY and SYGVKD. CDR3 protein: CAIGTSGSYEQYF. The CDR3 DNA reads TGTGCCATTGGGACTAGCGGGTCCTACGAGCAGTACTTC.

This chain links TRBV29-1 with TRBJ2-5; possible D gene TRBD2, 5 bases. There are 13 residues in the CDR3. V gave up 3 bases and J gave up 5 bases, with 13 bases separating them. The germline V gene encodes CDR1 SQVTM and CDR2 ANQGSEA. This chain's CDR3 is CSVDGVSGETQYF. CDR3 coding DNA: TGCAGCGTTGATGGGGTGTCGGGGGAGACCCAGTACTTC.

This CDR3 reads CASSLRDRVDHEQYF. The CDR3 bases are TGTGCCAGTAGTCTCCGGGACAGGGTCGACCACGAGCAGTACTTC. The rearrangement links TRBV19 to TRBJ2-7, with TRBD1 matching 9 bases. The CDR3 contains 15 residues. Germline CDR1 and CDR2: LNHDA and SQIVND (reference sequence). The ends lost 5 bases at V and 5 bases at J; junction bases unmatched: 10.

The chain has TRBV6-5 and TRBJ1-5; 7 bases are a match to TRBD1. This CDR3 is built from 16 residues. The germline V gene encodes CDR1 MNHEY and CDR2 SVGAGI. V shed 3 bases and J 3 bases; nucleotides not matched to a gene: 8. CDR3 loop: CASSYGQEPYNQPQHF. The DNA for the CDR3 is TGTGCCAGCAGTTATGGACAGGAGCCTTACAATCAGCCCCAGCATTTT.

The chain carries TRBV4-3 and TRBJ2-7; the D gene is possibly TRBD1 (6 bases). The CDR3 contains 15 residues. Trimming stripped 1 base from V and 2 bases from J, with 12 bases between. Germline CDR1 reads LGHNA; CDR2 reads YSLEER. CDR3 nucleotides: TGCGCCAGCAGCCAAGGGGCAGGGGCTACCTACGAGCAGTACTTC. It specifies CASSQGAGATYEQYF.

This rearrangement joins TRBV5-6 to TRBJ2-1; D may be TRBD2 (6 bases). The germline V gene encodes CDR1 SGHDT and CDR2 YYEEEE. Trimming stripped 1 base from V and 7 bases from J, with 15 bases between. The CDR3 contains 15 residues. The CDR3 nucleotides read TGTGCCAGCAGCTTGCTTCCGGGAGTGGGGAATGAGCAGTTCTTC. Its protein is CASSLLPGVGNEQFF.

V and J are TRBV4-2 and TRBJ2-2; D gene uncertain. V was trimmed by 3 bases and J by 1 base, leaving 6 bases between them. Germline CDR1 reads LGHNA; CDR2 reads YNFKEQ. This CDR3 region has 14 residues. The CDR3 here is CASSQQVNTGELFF. For the CDR3, the DNA is TGTGCCAGCAGCCAGCAGGTGAACACCGGGGAGCTGTTTTTT.

V and J are TRBV28 and TRBJ2-6, with a tentative D call TRBD1 (5 bases). Per the germline V gene, CDR1 is MDHEN and CDR2 is SYDVKM. Trimming took 7 bases from V and 0 from J, leaving 7 bases between them. There are 14 residues in the CDR3. The CDR3 is CASNGHSGANVLTF. The CDR3, as DNA: TGTGCCAGCAACGGACACTCTGGGGCCAACGTCCTGACTTTC.

Remarks on this clone: Within the sample, other DNA sequences also encode this same CDR3. The rearrangement joins TRBV7-2 to TRBJ1-5, with D unclear. Germline assignment: CDR1 SGHTA and CDR2 FQGNSA. The CDR3 extends over 12 amino acids. V dropped 4 bases and J dropped 4 bases, with 5 bases sitting between them. This chain's CDR3 is CASSSRNQPQHF. DNA for the CDR3: TGTGCCAGCAGCTCCAGAAATCAGCCCCAGCATTTT.

The chain joins TRBV11-1 to TRBJ2-5, with D unclear. TRBJ2-7 explains the end of the DNA better; the J call may be wrong. Per the germline V gene, CDR1 is SGHAT and CDR2 is FQDESV (reference sequence). This CDR3 contains 11 residues. CDR3 coding DNA: TGTGCCAGCAGTTTTCAAACCGAGCAGTACTTC. Protein product: CASSFQTEQYF.

CDR3: CASSKDYYEQYF. In DNA, the CDR3 is TGTGCCAGCAGCAAAGACTACTACGAGCAGTACTTC. This rearrangement joins TRBV21-1 to TRBJ2-7; whether TRBD2, the table's D call, matches the DNA was not checked. TRBV21-1 is noted as a pseudogene. The CDR3 extends over 12 amino acids.

V usage is TRBV6-6 and J usage is TRBJ2-7; 11 positions agree with TRBD2. With V trimmed by 6 bases and J by 4 bases, 8 bases remained unmatched. CDR1 is MNHNY, CDR2 SVGAGI, per germline (reference sequence). There are 15 residues in the CDR3. CDR3 DNA: TGTGCCAGCAGGCGCACCGGGACTAGCGGTTACGAGCAGTACTTC. Translated: CASRRTGTSGYEQYF.

V and J are TRBV11-2 and TRBJ2-7; TRBD2 matches 12 bases. Losses at the gene ends were 1 base for V and 4 bases for J; bases not matched to a gene: 2. The CDR3 is made up of 15 amino acids. The germline V gene has CDR1 SGHAT and CDR2 FQNNGV. The CDR3 DNA is TGTGCCAGCAGCTTAGTGGGGACTAGCGGGTACGAGCAGTACTTC. Protein: CASSLVGTSGYEQYF.

The rearrangement joins TRBV9 to TRBJ2-7; no reliable D call. The CDR3 is 13 amino acids. The V gene's germline CDR1 is SGDLS and CDR2 YYNGEE. Trimming took off 4 bases at V and 6 bases at J, with 14 bases between the two ends. The DNA for the CDR3 is TGTGCCAGCAGCCCGCAGGCCGGAATCGAGCAGTACTTC. It specifies CASSPQAGIEQYF.

The rearrangement joins TRBV7-9 to TRBJ1-2; TRBD1 aligns across 11 bases. Germline V gene data show CDR1 as SEHNR and CDR2 as FQNEAQ (reference sequence). The CDR3 sequence is 15 residues long. V dropped 3 bases and J dropped 6; count of bases not matched to a gene: 6. The chain's CDR3 is CASSLGQGEMDGYTF. CDR3 nucleotide sequence: TGTGCCAGCAGCTTGGGACAGGGGGAAATGGATGGCTACACCTTC. Looking up the rest from reference TRBV7-9 and TRBJ1-2 gives the full variable domain: DTGVSQNPRHKITKRGQNVTFRCDPISEHNRLYWYRQTLGQGPEFLTYFQNEAQLEKSRLLSDRFSAERPKGSFSTLEIQRTEQGDSAMYLCASSLGQGEMDGYTFGSGTRLTVV.